The 32 T cell receptor beta chains listed next were all sequenced from one sample in a study of tumor-infiltrating lymphocytes in localized non-small cell lung cancer. The table came from immunoSEQ multiplex PCR; TCRdb's copy has only in-frame clones and leaves some out. In the table there are about 16,000 clones, almost 70% of which are singletons. Sequenced material: lung tumor tissue. Receptor source: a human donor with non-small cell lung cancer.

This clone was recorded a few times. The V gene is TRBV2, the J gene TRBJ2-2, with D unresolved. The CDR3 loop spans 12 amino acids. V shed 7 bases and J shed 3 bases, with 6 bases lying between them. Germline V gives CDR1 SNHLY, CDR2 FYNNEI. The CDR3 loop reads CASNGYTGELFF. The DNA for the CDR3 is TGTGCCAGCAATGGATACACCGGGGAGCTGTTTTTT.

This clone was recorded a few times. The chain links TRBV29-1 to TRBJ2-1; 7 bases fit TRBD1. Unmatched junction bases numbered 12, after V lost 4 bases and J lost 12 bases. The germline CDR1 and CDR2 sequences are SQVTM and ANQGSEA. The CDR3 is 13 residues long. The CDR3 DNA reads as TGCAGCGTTGCTAGGGGGCAGGGCAATTTGCAGTTCTTC. As protein: CSVARGQGNLQFF.

This chain links TRBV18 with TRBJ1-5; TRBD1 agrees at 8 bases. V shed 4 bases and J 4 bases; nucleotides not matched to a gene: 3. Looked up from germline, CDR1 is KGHSH and CDR2 is LQKENI. This CDR3 has 14 residues. CDR3 in amino acids: CASSLTGGNQPQHF. The CDR3 region has the DNA TGTGCCAGCTCACTAACAGGGGGGAATCAGCCCCAGCATTTT.

This chain links TRBV6-1 with TRBJ1-5, with D possibly TRBD1 on 5 matching bases. The ends were cut back, 6 bases at V and 0 bases at J, with 12 bases in the middle. This CDR3 contains 15 residues. Germline CDR1 and CDR2: MNHNS and SASEGT. CDR3 amino acids: CASSFGQSSNQPQHF. CDR3 coding DNA: TGTGCCAGCAGCTTTGGACAATCTAGCAATCAGCCCCAGCATTTT.

The chain has TRBV12-5 and TRBJ2-2; 9 bases align to TRBD1. Germline CDR1 and CDR2: LGHNT and FRNRAP. The CDR3 sequence is 15 residues long. V lost 4 bases to trimming and J lost 5 bases; unmatched junction nucleotides: 5. Here the CDR3 reads CASGSRTGVTGELFF. The DNA for the CDR3 is TGTGCTAGTGGTTCGCGGACAGGGGTAACCGGGGAGCTGTTTTTT. Looking up the rest from reference TRBV12-5 and TRBJ2-2 gives the full variable domain: DARVTQTPRHKVTEMGQEVTMRCQPILGHNTVFWYRQTMMQGLELLAYFRNRAPLDDSGMPKDRFSAEMPDATLATLKIQPSEPRDSAVYFCASGSRTGVTGELFFGEGSRLTVL.

On this clone: The junction departs from the called germline gene at one end, perhaps through a read error. The chain employs TRBV5-4 and TRBJ1-5; 7 bases align to TRBD1. Germline V gives CDR1 SGHNT, CDR2 YYREEE (reference sequence). The CDR3 has 16 residues. The CDR3 sequence: CASSQDRAGGDQPQHF. The CDR3 nucleotides read TGCGCCAGCAGCCAAGATAGAGCAGGGGGTGATCAGCCCCAGCATTTT.

This clone was counted a few times. The chain uses TRBV6-5 and TRBJ2-2, with 10 bases identical to TRBD1. With 10 bases clipped from V and 6 bases from J, the junction kept 5 bases outside the gene matches. This CDR3 is 13 amino acids long. From germline, CDR1 is MNHEY and CDR2 SVGAGI. CDR3 amino acids: CATRQGASGELFF. CDR3 DNA sequence: TGTGCCACCCGACAGGGGGCATCCGGGGAGCTGTTTTTT.

The rearrangement uses TRBV5-1 and TRBJ2-1; D tentatively fits TRBD1 or TRBD2 (5 bases each). CDR1 and CDR2 (germline): SGHRS, YFSETQ. The CDR3 extends over 17 amino acids. Trimming stripped 3 bases from V and 0 bases from J, with 16 bases between. In DNA form, the CDR3 reads TGCGCCAGCAGCTCCTCTTCTGGGGGTTCCTCCTACAATGAGCAGTTCTTC. It yields the protein CASSSSSGGSSYNEQFF.

This clone is medium-sized in the sample. The J gene is TRBJ2-3, the V gene TRBV5-1; D possibly corresponds to TRBD2 (7 bases). The germline V and J ends were trimmed by 6 bases and 0 bases, with 23 bases remaining between them. Germline CDR1 SGHRS, CDR2 YFSETQ. CDR3 length equals 18 residues. The chain's CDR3 is CASKGVSGAGTSTDTQYF. The DNA for the CDR3 is TGCGCCAGCAAGGGGGTCAGCGGGGCCGGAACTAGCACAGATACGCAGTATTTT.

The J gene is TRBJ2-1, the V gene TRBV5-1; 11 nucleotides align to TRBD2. CDR3 length: 17 amino acids. V lost 5 bases, J lost 4 bases, and 11 bases stayed unmatched. Germline V gene sequence: CDR1 SGHRS, CDR2 YFSETQ. CDR3 sequence reads: CASRDPLAGVQYNEQFF. CDR3 nucleotides: TGCGCCAGCAGGGATCCACTAGCGGGAGTACAGTACAATGAGCAGTTCTTC.

The V call is TRBV29-1, the J call TRBJ1-2, with D uncertain. The CDR3 contains 13 residues. Trimming took 4 bases from V and 3 from J, leaving 12 bases between them. The germline V gene encodes CDR1 SQVTM and CDR2 ANQGSEA. The CDR3 loop reads CSVVNQRDYGYTF. In DNA form, the CDR3 reads TGCAGCGTTGTAAACCAAAGGGACTATGGCTACACCTTC.

The chain employs TRBV6-6 and TRBJ1-5; TRBD1 matches at 7 bases. Germline-derived CDR1 and CDR2 are MNHNY and SVGAGI (reference sequence). With V trimmed by 5 bases and J by 5 bases, 9 bases remained unmatched. This CDR3 is 15 amino acids long. CDR3 nucleotide sequence: TGTGCCAGCAGTACCGACAGGGAAGGGTATCAGCCCCAGCATTTT. Translation: CASSTDREGYQPQHF.

This clone came up once. The chain employs TRBV28 and TRBJ1-5; D is perhaps TRBD1 (5 bases). Germline V gene sequence: CDR1 MDHEN, CDR2 SYDVKM. The CDR3 is made up of 14 amino acids. V gave up 6 bases and J gave up 6 bases, with 15 bases separating them. This chain's CDR3 is CASSLGGRAQPQHF. DNA of the CDR3: TGTGCCAGCAGCTTGGGGGGAAGGGCTCAGCCCCAGCATTTT.

The chain recombines TRBV15 with TRBJ1-6; D remains unclear. The V end lost 3 bases, the J end lost 10 bases, and 19 bases lay between the germline ends. The V gene's germline CDR1 is LNHNV and CDR2 YYDKDF (reference sequence). CDR3 length: 16 amino acids. DNA for the CDR3: TGTGCCACCAGCAGGGACGTTGACTCATCAAAGTCACCCCTCCACTTT. It encodes CATSRDVDSSKSPLHF.

The chain employs TRBV10-1 and TRBJ2-2; 10 bases match TRBD1. V trimming: 3 bases; J trimming: 3 bases; junction bases outside the gene matches: 4. This CDR3 is 16 amino acids long. The V gene's germline CDR1 is WNHNN and CDR2 SYGVQD (reference sequence). CDR3 amino acids: CASSDTGTGDTGELFF. Written as DNA, the CDR3 is TGCGCCAGCAGTGATACCGGGACAGGGGACACCGGGGAGCTGTTTTTT.

J is TRBJ1-3 and V is TRBV5-1; perhaps TRBD1 as D (6 bases). With 4 bases removed from V and 0 bases from J, the gap between germline ends came to 14 bases. The germline V gene has CDR1 SGHRS and CDR2 YFSETQ. This CDR3 has 16 residues. CDR3 sequence: CASSRGYRASGNTIYF. Here the CDR3 DNA reads TGCGCCAGCAGCCGGGGCTACAGGGCCTCTGGAAACACCATATATTTT.

This chain joins TRBV7-2 and TRBJ2-5; tentative D call: TRBD2 (6 bases). CDR1 is SGHTA and CDR2 is FQGNSA in the germline V gene. Between the trimmed V and J ends, which lost 5 bases and 13 bases, there was a span of 20 bases. This CDR3 has 13 residues. CDR3 sequence reads: CASSRGIRDFLYF. The CDR3 DNA reads as TGTGCCAGCAGCCGGGGTATCCGGGACTTTTTGTACTTC.

This chain uses TRBV30 with TRBJ2-5; D possibly corresponds to TRBD1 (5 bases). V lost 0 bases and J 7 bases, leaving 15 bases between the germline ends. CDR3 size: 14 residues. The V gene's germline CDR1 is GTSNPN and CDR2 SVGIG (reference sequence). The CDR3 sequence is CAWSVPGYQGTQYF. CDR3 sequence (DNA): TGTGCCTGGAGTGTACCAGGCTATCAGGGGACCCAGTACTTC.

CDR3 sequence (DNA): TGTGCCAGCAGCTACGAAGGACAGGAAGGCTACACCTTC. Its protein is CASSYEGQEGYTF. The V and J genes are TRBV7-9 and TRBJ1-2, with 7 bases that match TRBD1. The germline V gene encodes CDR1 SEHNR and CDR2 FQNEAQ (reference sequence). The CDR3 has 13 amino acids. J lost 8 bases, V lost 4 bases, and 7 bases had no gene match.

The CDR3 DNA reads TGTGCCAGCAGCAGGACCGGGACAGGGACCTACGAGCAGTACTTC. The encoded protein is CASSRTGTGTYEQYF. V usage is TRBV7-9 and J usage is TRBJ2-7, with 9 bases matching TRBD1. Trimming removed 5 bases from V and 2 bases from J; junction bases left unmatched: 7. The CDR3 is 15 residues long. Germline V gives CDR1 SEHNR, CDR2 FQNEAQ (reference sequence).

The chain recombines TRBV5-1 with TRBJ1-1; TRBD1 matches at 9 bases. The V segment lost 4 bases and the J segment 0 bases; nucleotides outside the gene matches: 13. Germline loops: CDR1 SGHRS, CDR2 YFSETQ. The CDR3 sequence is 18 residues long. CDR3 in amino acids: CASSAPRDRDRMNTEAFF. The CDR3 DNA reads as TGCGCCAGCAGCGCACCCCGGGACAGGGACCGCATGAACACTGAAGCTTTCTTT.

The chain carries TRBV5-1 and TRBJ1-1; D not resolved. This CDR3 contains 15 residues. Trimming removed 4 bases from V and 0 bases from J, with 13 bases in between. Germline values: CDR1 SGHRS, CDR2 YFSETQ. This CDR3 reads CASSRSTFVNTEAFF. CDR3 nucleotides: TGCGCCAGCAGCCGGTCGACCTTTGTGAACACTGAAGCTTTCTTT.

The genes are TRBV2 and TRBJ2-2, with unresolved D. The CDR3 has 15 amino acids. The V end lost 2 bases, the J end lost 4 bases, and 11 bases lay between the germline ends. The germline CDR1 and CDR2 sequences are SNHLY and FYNNEI. This CDR3 reads CASSEKPTGTGELFF. CDR3 bases: TGTGCCAGCAGTGAAAAGCCCACCGGCACCGGGGAGCTGTTTTTT.

V gene TRBV19 combines with J gene TRBJ2-1; 7 nucleotides line up with TRBD1. V was clipped by 5 bases and J by 3 bases; unmatched bases: 4. The CDR3 covers 14 residues. The germline CDR1 and CDR2 sequences are LNHDA and SQIVND (reference sequence). The chain's CDR3 is CASSSQGDYNEQFF. The CDR3 region has the DNA TGTGCCAGTAGTTCCCAGGGGGACTACAATGAGCAGTTCTTC.

The chain joins TRBV9 to TRBJ2-5; 11 bases map to TRBD2. CDR3 length: 15 amino acids. The V segment lost 3 bases and the J segment 4 bases; nucleotides outside the gene matches: 5. Per the germline V gene, CDR1 is SGDLS and CDR2 is YYNGEE. The CDR3, as DNA: TGTGCCAGCAGCGCGATAGCGGGAGGGGGAGAGACCCAGTACTTC. Translating gives CASSAIAGGGETQYF.

The chain carries TRBV2 and TRBJ2-4; 12 nucleotides agree with TRBD2. The germline V gene encodes CDR1 SNHLY and CDR2 FYNNEI. The CDR3 is 16 residues long. Trimming took 3 bases from V and 8 from J; bases not matched to a gene: 8. CDR3 nucleotides: TGTGCCAGCAGTGATGTGACTAGCGGGAGTTTGGACATTCAGTACTTC. Protein sequence: CASSDVTSGSLDIQYF.

This chain uses TRBV19 with TRBJ2-3, with TRBD2 identical over 8 bases. There are 17 residues in the CDR3. V shed 5 bases and J 2 bases; nucleotides not matched to a gene: 12. Germline CDR1 is LNHDA and CDR2 is SQIVND (reference sequence). This CDR3 reads CASSLPGGAGATDTQYF. In DNA form, the CDR3 reads TGTGCCAGTAGTCTCCCGGGTGGAGCGGGGGCCACAGATACGCAGTATTTT.

This chain links TRBV27 with TRBJ2-7; the match to TRBD2 covers 7 bases. J gave up 1 base and V 4 bases, and 7 bases lay outside the gene matches. The CDR3 spans 15 residues. Germline assignment: CDR1 MNHEY and CDR2 SMNVEV (reference sequence). This CDR3 is CASSSRGRGSYEQYF. DNA of the CDR3: TGTGCCAGCAGTTCGAGAGGGAGGGGATCCTACGAGCAGTACTTC.

The genes are TRBV5-1 and TRBJ1-4; D is ambiguous. Trimming took 0 bases from V and 7 from J, leaving 10 bases between them. The CDR3 extends over 14 amino acids. The V gene's germline CDR1 is SGHRS and CDR2 YFSETQ. In DNA form, the CDR3 reads TGCGCCAGCAGCTTGGGGTTCGGGTCTGAAAAACTGTTTTTT. Amino acid sequence: CASSLGFGSEKLFF.

The gene calls are TRBV7-2 and TRBJ2-2; D remains ambiguous. CDR3 size: 16 residues. Trimming stripped 6 bases from V and 6 bases from J, with 20 bases between. Looked up from germline, CDR1 is SGHTA and CDR2 is FQGNSA. The CDR3 DNA sequence: TGTGCCAGCAGTCCCGTCCTCGCCATTCAACCCGGGGAGCTGTTTTTT. It is translated as CASSPVLAIQPGELFF.

The chain employs TRBV30 and TRBJ1-3; D gene unclear. V dropped 8 bases and J dropped 2 bases, with 10 bases sitting between them. The CDR3 covers 12 residues. Germline V gene sequence: CDR1 GTSNPN, CDR2 SVGIG (reference sequence). The chain's CDR3 is CALTMTGNTIYF. The CDR3 DNA reads as TGTGCCCTGACTATGACTGGAAACACCATATATTTT. Filled out from reference TRBV30 and TRBJ1-3, the complete variable domain reads SQTIHQWPATLVQPVGSPLSLECTVEGTSNPNLYWYRQAAGRGLQLLFYSVGIGQISSEVPQNLSASRPQDRQFILSSKKLLLSDSGFYLCALTMTGNTIYFGEGSWLTVV.

The J gene is TRBJ1-2, the V gene TRBV19; D is unresolved. The germline V gene encodes CDR1 LNHDA and CDR2 SQIVND (reference sequence). V lost 3 bases and J lost 0, with 5 bases in between. There are 13 residues in the CDR3. The CDR3 loop reads CASSINPNYGYTF. CDR3 in DNA: TGTGCCAGTAGTATTAATCCTAACTATGGCTACACCTTC.